This T cell receptor beta chain was sequenced for a study of human T cells and chemical hapten exposure. Overall study context: DPC (0.01%) was patch tested on the upper back and read at 6 days. Study-wide results and limits: Healthy individuals' immune responses may differ from those of donors, who had alopecia. Relative to controls, expanded TCRs formed significantly more large CDR3 similarity clusters.

Unique molecular identifiers were attached to individual cDNA molecules during library preparation. TCRdb used MiXCR to reprocess the RACE reads, holding one entry per CDR3 protein. The sample shows fewer than 70,000 distinct CDR3 sequences, around 9.9% of them seen only once. Germline CDR1 and CDR2: SNHLY and FYNNEI. This CDR3 comprises 11 residues. V lost 3 bases to trimming and J lost 16 bases, with 13 bases between them. This clonotype was picked up many times. Its cognate antigen is unknown. Time point: pre-sensitization, week 0. The treatment here: therapeutic diphenylcyclopropenone sensitization with weekly scalp DPC.

This TCR came from a woman between 50 and 59 years old with alopecia areata. Some clones in this sample may be carry-over from other donors' samples. Source: whole blood, taken in connection with sensitization to the hapten diphenylcyclopropenone (DPC). V and J are TRBV2 and TRBJ1-5, with D perhaps matching TRBD1 (5 bases). The DNA of the CDR3 is TGTGCCAGCAGTGATGGGGCAGGCCACCATTTT. Translating it yields CASSDGAGHHF.